This TCR beta chain appears in the sequencing data of a study of control samples from healthy donors and cancer patients. TCRdb's table, derived via immunoSEQ multiplex PCR, lists solely in-frame clones and lacks some. The table shows 140,000 or so clones, with around nine tenths occurring only once. The count of this clone is one. CDR1 and CDR2 from the germline V gene are MNHEY and SVGAGI. This CDR3 is 15 amino acids long. V was clipped by 2 bases and J by 7 bases; unmatched bases: 7. Source material: blood. The receptor was derived from a man aged 25 to 40 in good health. J is TRBJ1-4 and V is TRBV6-5; TRBD1 matches 7 bases. The CDR3 spells CASSYGQGGTEKLFF. In nucleotides, the CDR3 is TGTGCCAGCAGTTACGGGCAGGGGGGTACTGAAAAACTGTTTTTT.